The 14 T cell receptor beta chains presented below share a single source sample, sequenced in a study of CD4 and CD8 cells across lung adenocarcinoma regions. TCRdb independently ran MiXCR on the PCR reads; one entry per CDR3 protein. The sample consists of roughly 20,000 distinct CDR3 sequences, 50% to 55% of them appearing once. Input material: CD8+ T cells from the center of a lung tumor. Every receptor here comes from a female donor with lung adenocarcinoma. The CD4 and CD8 labels of this study may be unreliable.

J is TRBJ2-3 and V is TRBV10-1, with D perhaps matching TRBD1 or TRBD2 (5 bases each). This CDR3 region has 17 residues. Trimming stripped 0 bases from V and 2 bases from J, with 15 bases between. Per the germline V gene, CDR1 is WNHNN and CDR2 is SYGVQD (reference sequence). CDR3 region: CASSESRGPRVTDTQYF. The CDR3 region has the DNA TGCGCCAGCAGTGAGTCGAGGGGACCGCGAGTCACAGATACGCAGTATTTT.

The chain employs TRBV6-2 or TRBV6-3 and TRBJ2-3; TRBD2 matches at 11 bases. V shed 7 bases and J 2 bases; nucleotides not matched to a gene: 5. The CDR3 is made up of 15 amino acids. Germline V gene sequence: CDR1 MNHEY, CDR2 SVGEGT. The CDR3 spells CASIPGLAATDTQYF. Written as DNA, the CDR3 is TGTGCCAGCATTCCGGGACTAGCGGCCACAGATACGCAGTATTTT.

A note on this clonotype: One junction end disagrees with the germline gene, perhaps due to a read error. The V gene is TRBV6-1, the J gene TRBJ2-3; possibly TRBD2 for D (7 bases). CDR3 length equals 15 residues. CDR1 is MNHNS, CDR2 SASEGT, per germline. DNA of the CDR3: TGTGGCAGCAGTGCGGGGGCGGGAGGCACAGATACGCAGTATTTT. Amino acids: CGSSAGAGGTDTQYF.

V gene TRBV27 combines with J gene TRBJ2-1; D is possibly TRBD2 (6 bases). Near its end, the DNA agrees better with TRBJ2-7, so the J call may be wrong. The CDR3 loop spans 15 amino acids. The germline V gene has CDR1 MNHEY and CDR2 SMNVEV (reference sequence). The CDR3: CARGHGGGLTDTQYF. The CDR3 coding sequence is TGTGCCAGGGGGCACGGGGGAGGACTCACAGATACGCAGTACTTC.

With respect to this clonotype: The junction shows a germline mismatch at one end, possibly a read error. The rearrangement joins TRBV10-3 to TRBJ2-5, with D tentatively TRBD1 or TRBD2 (6 bases each). Germline V gene data show CDR1 as ENHRY and CDR2 as SYGVKD. This CDR3 region has 14 residues. The CDR3 sequence: CAGIGGSDEDTQYF. The CDR3 DNA is TGTGCGGGGATCGGGGGCTCAGACGAAGATACCCAGTACTTC.

The chain links TRBV9 to TRBJ2-2; 8 bases fit TRBD1. Germline V lookup: CDR1 SGDLS, CDR2 YYNGEE. The junction had 12 bases not matched to a gene; V was cut back by 2 bases and J by 3 bases. This CDR3 spans 18 amino acids. CDR3 in DNA: TGTGCCAGCAGCGTGAGGGGGGCAGGGGGCCTGGACACCGGGGAGCTGTTTTTT. Its translation: CASSVRGAGGLDTGELFF.

This rearrangement joins TRBV6-5 to TRBJ2-3; 7 positions agree with TRBD1. Per germline, CDR1 MNHEY and CDR2 SVGAGI. This CDR3 spans 14 amino acids. Trimming took 0 bases from V and 8 from J; bases not matched to a gene: 5. The CDR3 nucleotides are TGTGCCAGCAGTTACTCGAGAGGGGGCGGTACGCAGTATTTT. This translates into CASSYSRGGGTQYF.

Concerning this clonotype itself: One end of the junction is discordant with germline, which a read error may explain. V gene TRBV27 combines with J gene TRBJ2-1; weak D call: TRBD2 (6 bases). This CDR3 is 16 amino acids long. Germline loops: CDR1 MNHEY, CDR2 SMNVEV (reference sequence). CDR3 sequence: CASSPQGTGGTYEQFF. The CDR3 DNA sequence: TGTGCCAGCAGCCCCCAGGGCACTGGCGGGACTTATGAGCAGTTTTTT.

This clonotype was counted ten times or more. With a much larger clone just one base away, this may be a read error. J is TRBJ2-4 and V is TRBV7-6; TRBD2 aligns across 7 bases. The germline CDR1 and CDR2 sequences are SGHVS and FNYEAQ. This CDR3 comprises 17 residues. The J segment lost 13 bases and the V segment lost 5 bases, leaving 23 bases of the junction unmatched. CDR3 DNA: TGTGCCAGCAGCCCACAAATAGCGGGTAGCTCCTACAATGAGCAGTACTTC. Its translation: CASSPQIAGSSYNEQYF.

Comment on this clonotype: At one end the junction does not follow the germline gene, possibly because of a read error. V gene TRBV10-3 combines with J gene TRBJ2-3, with TRBD1 as a possible D gene (7 bases). Germline CDR1 and CDR2: ENHRY and SYGVKD. The CDR3 has 14 amino acids. CDR3 loop: CAGQGGGSPDTQYF. The CDR3 coding sequence is TGTGCGGGCCAGGGGGGCGGTAGCCCAGATACCCAGTATTTC.

As regards this clonotype: A read error may account for a junction end that differs from germline. The genes are TRBV27 and TRBJ2-4; D perhaps matches TRBD2 (6 bases). The CDR3 has 15 residues. The germline V gene has CDR1 MNHEY and CDR2 SMNVEV (reference sequence). The CDR3 here is CGSGPGLGAKNMQYF. The CDR3 DNA follows: TGTGGCAGCGGGCCGGGGCTGGGAGCCAAAAATATGCAGTATTTC.

The sample holds a few counts of this clonotype. V and J are TRBV10-1 and TRBJ2-5; D is perhaps TRBD2 (6 bases). From germline, CDR1 is WNHNN and CDR2 SYGVQD (reference sequence). There are 14 residues in the CDR3. Trimming pared 3 bases from V and 2 bases from J, leaving 10 bases between. CDR3 nucleotides: TGCGCCAGCAGTGACTCCCGGGAGCAAGAGACCCAGTACTTC. Translating it yields CASSDSREQETQYF.

This chain uses TRBV12-3 or TRBV12-4 with TRBJ1-5; TRBD1 is a possible D gene (6 bases). This CDR3 comprises 14 residues. Trimming stripped 6 bases from V and 5 bases from J, with 14 bases between. This CDR3 reads CASSPDRRDQPQHF. The DNA for the CDR3 is TGTGCCAGCAGCCCTGACAGGCGGGATCAGCCCCAGCATTTT.

The CDR3 DNA reads as TGTCGCAGCACGGGGCAGGGACCCACAAACACGCAGTACTTC. Encoded protein: CRSTGQGPTNTQYF. The J gene is TRBJ2-4, the V gene TRBV7-2; D may correspond to TRBD1 or TRBD2 (5 bases each). CDR1 SGHTA and CDR2 FQGNSA come from the germline V gene. This CDR3 has 14 amino acids. Full variable domain (remainder filled in from reference TRBV7-2 and TRBJ2-4): GAGVSQSPSNKVTEKGKDVELRCDPISGHTALYWYRQSLGQGLEFLIYFQGNSAPDKSGLPSDRFSAERTGGSVSTLTIQRTQQEDSAVYLCRSTGQGPTNTQYFGAGTRLSVL.